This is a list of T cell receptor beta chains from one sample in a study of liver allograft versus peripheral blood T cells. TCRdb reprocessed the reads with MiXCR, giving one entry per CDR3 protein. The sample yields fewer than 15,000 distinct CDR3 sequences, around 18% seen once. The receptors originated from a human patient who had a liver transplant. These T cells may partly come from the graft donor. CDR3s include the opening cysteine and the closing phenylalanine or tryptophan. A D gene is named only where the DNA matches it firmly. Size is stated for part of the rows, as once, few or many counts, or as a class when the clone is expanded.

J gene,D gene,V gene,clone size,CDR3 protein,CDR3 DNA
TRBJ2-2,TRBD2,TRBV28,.,CASGGGFRDTGELFF,TGTGCCAGCGGGGGGGGGTTCCGCGACACCGGGGAGCTGTTTTTT
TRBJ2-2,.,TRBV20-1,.,CSAMDPVRKKLFF,TGCAGTGCTATGGACCCCGTCCGGAAAAAGCTGTTTTTT
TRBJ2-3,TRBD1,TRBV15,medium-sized,CATSRGQGGGADTQYF,TGTGCCACCAGCAGAGGACAGGGGGGGGGCGCAGATACGCAGTATTTT
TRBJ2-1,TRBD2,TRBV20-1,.,CSARVASGGKERYNEQFF,TGCAGTGCTAGGGTCGCTAGCGGGGGGAAAGAGCGGTACAATGAGCAGTTCTTC
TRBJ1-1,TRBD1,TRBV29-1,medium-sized,CSVDGVRQGWSTEAFF,TGCAGCGTTGACGGGGTACGACAGGGGTGGTCCACTGAAGCTTTCTTT
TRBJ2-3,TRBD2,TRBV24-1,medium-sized,CATSDAVAGLQGHTQYF,TGTGCCACCAGTGATGCGGTAGCGGGGCTTCAGGGGCATACGCAGTATTTT
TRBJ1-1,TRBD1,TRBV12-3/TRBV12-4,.,CASSSRRGPINSEAFF,TGTGCCAGCAGTTCCCGGAGGGGGCCTATTAACTCTGAAGCTTTCTTT
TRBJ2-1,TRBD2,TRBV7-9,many,CASSFRTSGRANEQFF,TGTGCCAGCAGCTTCCGGACTAGCGGGAGGGCAAATGAGCAGTTCTTC
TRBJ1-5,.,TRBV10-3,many,CAISESYRDLSNQPQHF,TGTGCCATCAGTGAGAGCTACCGGGACTTAAGCAATCAGCCCCAGCATTTT
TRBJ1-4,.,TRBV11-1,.,CASSLVTNEKLFF,TGTGCCAGCAGCTTAGTGACTAATGAAAAACTGTTTTTT
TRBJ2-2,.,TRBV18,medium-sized,CASSPSWDTGELFF,TGTGCCAGCTCCCCCTCCTGGGACACCGGGGAGCTGTTTTTT
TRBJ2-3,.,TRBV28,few,CASRGVDTDTQYF,TGTGCCAGCAGGGGGGTAGACACAGATACGCAGTATTTT
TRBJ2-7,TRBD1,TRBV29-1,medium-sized,CSVSDRDEQYF,TGCAGCGTCTCCGACAGGGACGAGCAGTACTTC
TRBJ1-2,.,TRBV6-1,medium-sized,CASETGGRGYTF,TGTGCCAGCGAGACCGGAGGAAGGGGCTACACCTTC
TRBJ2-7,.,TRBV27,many,CASSSGGQFYEQYF,TGTGCCAGCAGTTCTGGGGGGCAATTCTACGAGCAGTACTTC
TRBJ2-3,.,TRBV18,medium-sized,CASSLLSSTDTQYF,TGTGCCAGCTCCCTCTTGTCTAGCACAGATACGCAGTATTTT
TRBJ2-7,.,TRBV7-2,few,CASSRAYEQYF,TGTGCCAGCAGCCGCGCCTACGAGCAGTACTTC
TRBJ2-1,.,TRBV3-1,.,CASSQDIGRYNEQFF,TGTGCCAGCAGCCAAGATATTGGCCGTTACAATGAGCAGTTCTTC
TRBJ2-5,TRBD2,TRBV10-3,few,CAISRGGPRETQYF,TGTGCCATCAGTCGGGGAGGGCCCCGTGAGACCCAGTACTTC
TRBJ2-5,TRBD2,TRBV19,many,CASAGTSLQTQYF,TGTGCCAGTGCCGGGACTAGTCTGCAGACCCAGTACTTC
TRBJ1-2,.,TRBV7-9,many,CASSQFGGGDYGYTF,TGTGCCAGCAGCCAATTCGGGGGGGGGGACTATGGCTACACCTTC
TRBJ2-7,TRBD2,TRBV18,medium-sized,CASSPSGTRSEQYF,TGTGCCAGCTCACCCTCCGGGACTAGGTCCGAGCAGTACTTC
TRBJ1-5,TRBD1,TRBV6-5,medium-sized,CASSYSGTGDQPQHF,TGTGCCAGCAGTTACAGTGGGACAGGGGATCAGCCCCAGCATTTT
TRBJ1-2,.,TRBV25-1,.,CASSDRASVYGYTF,TGTGCCAGCAGTGACAGGGCCAGTGTCTATGGCTACACCTTC
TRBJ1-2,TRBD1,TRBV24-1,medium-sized,CATSRTGGSYGYTF,TGTGCCACCAGTAGGACAGGGGGCAGCTATGGCTACACCTTC
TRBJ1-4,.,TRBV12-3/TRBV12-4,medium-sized,CASSLGQKEKLFF,TGTGCCAGCAGCTTAGGACAGAAGGAAAAACTGTTTTTT
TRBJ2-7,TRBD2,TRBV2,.,CASTRTSGASYEQYF,TGTGCCAGCACCCGCACTAGCGGGGCCTCCTACGAGCAGTACTTC
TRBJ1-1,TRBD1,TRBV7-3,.,CASSWDRNTEAFF,TGTGCCAGCAGCTGGGACAGAAACACTGAAGCTTTCTTT
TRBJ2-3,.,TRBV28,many,CASSTAYGRTDSDTQYF,TGTGCCAGCAGCACGGCCTATGGTAGGACCGATTCGGATACGCAGTATTTT
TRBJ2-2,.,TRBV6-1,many,CASNRDIPNTGELFF,TGTGCCAGCAATAGGGATATCCCGAACACCGGGGAGCTGTTTTTT
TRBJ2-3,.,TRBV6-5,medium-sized,CASSTTDTQYF,TGTGCCAGCAGTACCACAGATACGCAGTATTTT
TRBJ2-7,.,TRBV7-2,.,CASSLGGTRSYEQYF,TGTGCCAGCAGCCTCGGTGGGACGCGCTCCTACGAGCAGTACTTC
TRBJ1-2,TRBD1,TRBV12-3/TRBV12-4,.,CASSPHRGRSHYGYTF,TGTGCCAGCAGTCCCCACAGGGGACGCTCCCACTATGGCTACACCTTC
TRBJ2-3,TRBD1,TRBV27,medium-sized,CASSLLGRGLYTQYF,TGTGCCAGCAGTTTATTGGGCAGGGGGCTGTATACGCAGTATTTT
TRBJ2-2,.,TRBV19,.,CASSLTATGELFF,TGTGCCAGTAGCCTAACAGCCACCGGGGAGCTGTTTTTT
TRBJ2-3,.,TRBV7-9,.,CASSPRQPSTQYF,TGTGCCAGCAGCCCAAGACAGCCTTCTACGCAGTATTTT
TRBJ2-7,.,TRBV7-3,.,CASSLTPVSYEQYF,TGTGCCAGCAGCTTAACTCCCGTGTCCTACGAGCAGTACTTC
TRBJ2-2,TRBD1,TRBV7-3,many,CASSSGTGRDGELFF,TGTGCCAGCAGCTCCGGGACAGGTCGGGACGGGGAGCTGTTTTTT
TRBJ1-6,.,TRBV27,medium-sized,CASSSYQREAPLHF,TGTGCCAGCAGTTCCTATCAAAGGGAAGCACCCCTCCACTTT
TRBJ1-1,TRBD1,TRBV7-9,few,CASSSGTGKNTEAFF,TGTGCCAGCAGTTCCGGGACAGGCAAAAACACTGAAGCTTTCTTT
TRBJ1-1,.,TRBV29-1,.,CSVEGHWAKWTEAFF,TGCAGCGTTGAAGGACACTGGGCGAAGTGGACTGAAGCTTTCTTT
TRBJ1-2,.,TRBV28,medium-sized,CASSFVGETNYGYTF,TGTGCCAGCAGTTTTGTGGGCGAGACTAACTATGGCTACACCTTC
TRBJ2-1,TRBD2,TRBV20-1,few,CSARELADTNEQFF,TGCAGTGCTAGGGAGCTAGCGGATACCAATGAGCAGTTCTTC
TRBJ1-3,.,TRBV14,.,CASSQSSGQDSGNTIYF,TGTGCCAGCAGCCAATCGTCGGGCCAGGACTCTGGAAACACCATATATTTT
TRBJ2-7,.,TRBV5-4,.,CASSLTGSSYEQYF,TGTGCCAGCAGCTTGACAGGATCATCCTACGAGCAGTACTTC
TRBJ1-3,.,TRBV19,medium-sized,CASSSRSGNTIYF,TGTGCCAGTAGTAGCCGATCTGGAAACACCATATATTTT
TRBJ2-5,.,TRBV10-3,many,CAISAQQKETQYF,TGTGCCATCAGTGCACAGCAAAAAGAGACCCAGTACTTC
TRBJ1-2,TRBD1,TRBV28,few,CASSTTQGNGYTF,TGTGCCAGCAGTACCACACAGGGGAATGGCTACACCTTC
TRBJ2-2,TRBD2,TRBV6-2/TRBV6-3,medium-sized,CASTHLSGGRGTGELFF,TGTGCCAGCACCCACTTGAGCGGCGGGAGAGGTACCGGGGAGCTGTTTTTT
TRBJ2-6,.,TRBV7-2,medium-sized,CASNGFSGANVLTF,TGTGCCAGCAACGGATTCTCTGGGGCCAACGTCCTGACTTTC
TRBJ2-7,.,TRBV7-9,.,CASSLDLLGSYEQYF,TGTGCCAGCAGCTTGGACCTTTTGGGCTCCTACGAGCAGTACTTC
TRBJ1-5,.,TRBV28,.,CASSEGNRRRSGNQPQHF,TGTGCCAGCAGTGAAGGGAACCGGCGGAGGTCGGGCAATCAGCCCCAGCATTTT
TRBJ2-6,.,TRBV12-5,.,CVSGSSGANVLTF,TGTGTTAGTGGTTCCTCTGGGGCCAACGTCCTGACTTTC
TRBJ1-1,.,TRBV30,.,CAVDSEAFF,TGTGCTGTCGACAGTGAAGCTTTCTTT
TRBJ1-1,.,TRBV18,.,CASSTKGIHMNTEAFF,TGTGCCAGCTCAACCAAAGGCATCCACATGAACACTGAAGCTTTCTTT
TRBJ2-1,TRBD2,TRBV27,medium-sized,CASRDPGGSSYNEQFF,TGTGCCAGCAGAGATCCGGGGGGGAGCTCCTACAATGAGCAGTTCTTC
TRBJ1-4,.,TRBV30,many,CAWSVGGDEKLFF,TGTGCCTGGAGTGTCGGGGGGGATGAAAAACTGTTTTTT
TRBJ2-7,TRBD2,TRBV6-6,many,CASRNPSGRSYEQYF,TGTGCCAGCAGGAACCCTAGCGGGCGGTCCTACGAGCAGTACTTC
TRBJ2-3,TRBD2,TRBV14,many,CASSQQGGGTDTQYF,TGTGCCAGCAGCCAGCAGGGAGGGGGCACAGATACGCAGTATTTT
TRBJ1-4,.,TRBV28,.,CASRRDANEKLFF,TGTGCCAGCAGGAGGGACGCTAATGAAAAACTGTTTTTT